The 7 T cell receptor beta chains reported below all come from one sample, sequenced in a study of response to subunit inactivated influenza vaccine. TCRdb analysed the RT-PCR reads with MiXCR anew, one entry per CDR3 protein. Here the sample spans about 700,000 distinct CDR3 sequences, less than 15% being singletons. The input for sequencing was PBMCs from blood, taken 14 to 15 days before vaccination. Receptors originate from a man over 45 who received an inactivated influenza vaccine.

This clonotype was observed a few times. The chain employs TRBV20-1 and TRBJ2-1, with TRBD2 matching over 7 bases. Unmatched junction bases numbered 6, after V lost 2 bases and J lost 8 bases. Germline V gene lookup returns CDR1 DFQATT and CDR2 SNEGSKA (reference sequence). The CDR3 has 13 residues. The CDR3 spells CSARSPGGYEQFF. The CDR3 nucleotides are TGCAGTGCTAGATCCCCCGGGGGGTATGAGCAGTTCTTC.

The chain has TRBV20-1 and TRBJ2-3, with D perhaps matching TRBD2 (6 bases). This CDR3 contains 13 residues. The germline CDR1 and CDR2 sequences are DFQATT and SNEGSKA (reference sequence). V lost 6 bases and J lost 2, with 12 bases in between. The CDR3 region is CSAEGLNTDTQYF. The CDR3, as DNA: TGCAGTGCGGAGGGACTGAACACAGATACGCAGTATTTT.

This clonotype was seen a few times. CDR3 sequence: CSARMWTGELFF. As DNA, the CDR3 is TGCAGTGCTAGGATGTGGACCGGGGAGCTGTTTTTT. The chain joins TRBV20-1 to TRBJ2-2, with D hard to call. V shed 3 bases and J shed 5 bases, with 7 bases lying between them. Germline V gene sequence: CDR1 DFQATT, CDR2 SNEGSKA (reference sequence). CDR3 size: 12 residues.

The CDR3 protein is CSVEKATASYNEQFF. As DNA, the CDR3 is TGCAGCGTTGAGAAGGCTACCGCCTCCTACAATGAGCAGTTCTTC. The chain has TRBV29-1 and TRBJ2-1, with D hard to call. In germline, CDR1 is SQVTM, CDR2 ANQGSEA. The CDR3 has 15 amino acids. The V end was cut by 3 bases, the J end by 0 bases, with 12 bases between.

This clonotype was seen many times. The chain carries TRBV29-1 and TRBJ2-1; D might be TRBD2 (6 bases). CDR3 length: 14 residues. Germline V lookup: CDR1 SQVTM, CDR2 ANQGSEA. Trimming stripped 7 bases from V and 8 bases from J, with 21 bases between. In DNA form, the CDR3 reads TGCAGCGGCAGGCCTGCGGGGTCTTCCCATGAGCAGTTCTTC. Translation gives CSGRPAGSSHEQFF.

This clonotype was observed many times. V gene TRBV5-1 combines with J gene TRBJ2-1; possibly TRBD1 for D (6 bases). V lost 0 bases, J lost 9 bases, and 16 bases lay in between. Germline CDR1 reads SGHRS; CDR2 reads YFSETQ. This CDR3 has 15 amino acids. CDR3 coding DNA: TGCGCCAGCAGCTTGGAGCCAGGGGCTCCCGGTGAGCAGTTCTTC. It specifies CASSLEPGAPGEQFF.

This clonotype was counted between two and nine times. CDR3 sequence reads: CASSVVTSGANVLTF. The CDR3 coding sequence is TGTGCCAGCAGCGTAGTCACCTCTGGGGCCAACGTCCTGACTTTC. The rearrangement links TRBV9 to TRBJ2-6; D is unclear. The CDR3 runs 15 residues. Germline CDR1 reads SGDLS; CDR2 reads YYNGEE. The V gene lost 0 bases and the J gene lost 0 bases, with 4 bases spanning the gap. Variable domain in full (rest from reference TRBV9 and TRBJ2-6): DSGVTQTPKHLITATGQRVTLRCSPRSGDLSVYWYQQSLDQGLQFLIQYYNGEERAKGNILERFSAQQFPDLHSELNLSSLELGDSALYFCASSVVTSGANVLTFGAGSRLTVL.